The following is a T cell receptor beta chain sequence with its context. The specificity of this receptor is unknown. No quality values exist for individual bases; no much larger clone is one base distant. This specimen belongs to a study of T cell repertoires in breast cancer (dated by TCRdb to 2015 to 2016). For the wider study: The study profiled tumors, lymph nodes and peripheral blood lymphocytes from breast cancer patients, plus peripheral blood from healthy control donors. ER+/PR+ status was present in the majority of the roughly 19 patient tumors that were analyzed for shared TCRs. Nine healthy donors, of an age range similar to that of the patients, were included as controls. On average, sequencing produced about 500,000 sequences per sample and about 10 reads per input cell. The study reasoned that TCRs shared between breast cancer patients would target shared antigens, given breast cancer's low mutational burden and rare common mutations. Tumors and tumor-involved lymph nodes were minced, digested with Liberase and DNase, and then passed through 70-um and 40-um filters. Tumor-free lymph nodes were processed without enzymatic digestion, and blood samples were separated by Ficoll.

Summary of the overall study and its limitations: Compared with tumor-free nodes, tumor-involved sentinel lymph nodes shared about fourfold more TCRs with matched tumor repertoires (around 7.7% versus 2%). TRBV7 predominated among shared TCRs, which may reflect tumor recognition or a mispriming bias from eight TRBV7 primers. Genuine antitumor clones may have been missed because singleton TCRs were discarded and only part of each tumor was sampled. Shared TCRs were encoded by various nucleotide sequences, which suggests selection and expansion based on antigen. Possible tumor specificity was suggested for around 20 TCR pairs that were shared across seven or more patient tumors yet rarely found in control blood. Because transcript abundance and primer differences skewed clone recovery, emulsion RT-PCR was regarded as qualitative rather than quantitative.

The library was produced with emulsion pairing. Unpaired genes were suppressed by a second nested PCR with blocking oligos, after which a third nested PCR added Illumina adaptors and barcodes. Each emulsion RT-PCR master mix contained roughly 4,500-280,000 T cells, with C-region, Stepout and V-region primers. The Micellula Emulsion and Purification Kit was used to generate emulsions, and Qiagen OneStep RT-PCR reagents were used for RT-PCR. Pooled libraries were sequenced with paired-end 2 x 250 reads on an Illumina MiSeq. Regarding the original processing steps: Read pairs were joined in Galaxy and clipped at the engineered overlap into separate alpha and beta files, and reads that were not clipped were discarded. To assign alpha-beta pairs, the researchers used CompleteTCR, a MiTCR-based pipeline that relies on an R script to link chains sharing read cluster identifiers. TCR sequences that were observed only once, representing about 1-3.1%, were removed as potential sequencing errors. TCRdb cleaned the public reads at Q25 with fastp, built clones with MiXCR and kept in-frame beta chains. Rows are combined by CDR3 protein, so each entry shows the most common genes and DNA. TCRdb's processing, not the study's, gives the V and J calls here. The sample includes about 40,000 distinct CDR3 sequences, with about 41% observed a single time. The ten largest clones represent approximately 57% of the sample.

To analyze paired alpha-beta TCRs of CD8+ T cells, the study used an expanded emulsion RT-PCR method with primers covering all TCR V genes. Before emulsion RT-PCR, CD8+ T cells were isolated using a CD8 positive selection kit and then incubated overnight in about 10 IU/mL IL-2. Via the germline V gene (reference sequence), CDR1 is DFQATT and CDR2 SNEGSKA. Counted from cysteine to phenylalanine, this CDR3 has 12 amino acids. Kept here is only the CDR3 DNA, which spans 36 bases and is read in frame from base 1. Compared with germline, V lacks 3 bases and J lacks 15 bases; bases without a gene match: 10.

The receptor was isolated from a pool of human donors with breast cancer or a healthy control (not recorded which). Sequenced sample: CD8+ T cells. The chain employs TRBV20-1 and TRBJ2-1; TRBD1 lines up with 8 middle nucleotides. The nucleotides are TGCAGTGCTAGGGGGGGACAGGCATGGGGGTTCTTC. Its translation is CSARGGQAWGFF.